These T cell receptor beta chains were read from a single sample in a study of Ad26.COV2.S vaccination and SARS-CoV-2 variants. Sequencing was performed with immunoSEQ multiplex PCR; in TCRdb, only in-frame clones are kept and a portion is missing. The sample consists of some 180,000 clones, 87% of them appearing once. The material was peripheral blood, obtained after recovery from COVID-19. These receptors were obtained from a human donor who had recovered from COVID-19. Each CDR3 is given with its conserved first and last residue. Each record gives: V gene, J gene, D gene, clone size, CDR3 DNA, CDR3 protein. A D gene is named only where the DNA matches it firmly. Rows may omit the clone size; those that give it use once, few, many or a size class.

TRBV19	TRBJ2-3	TRBD2	NA	TGTGCCAGTAGTCAATTAGCGGGAGTCCCAGATACGCAGTATTTT	CASSQLAGVPDTQYF
TRBV12-3/TRBV12-4	TRBJ1-2	NA	NA	TGTGCCAGCAGTTTGGGGGGGGTCTATGGCTACACCTTC	CASSLGGVYGYTF
TRBV11-3	TRBJ2-5	NA	NA	TGTGCCAGCAGCTTGGGACCCCGGGGGACCCAGTACTTC	CASSLGPRGTQYF
TRBV27	TRBJ1-6	NA	NA	TGTGCCAGCAGTTTAGGGGGATGGGCCTATAATTCACCCCTCCACTTT	CASSLGGWAYNSPLHF
TRBV7-8	TRBJ1-2	TRBD1	NA	TGTGCCAGCAGCTCGGACAGGGCCTATGGCTACACCTTC	CASSSDRAYGYTF
TRBV4-1	TRBJ1-1	NA	NA	TGCGCCAGCAGCCAAGTTGGTAAGACTTTCTTT	CASSQVGKTFF
TRBV9	TRBJ1-3	NA	NA	TGTGCCAGCAGCCGATCAGGGGTCTCTGGAAACACCATATATTTT	CASSRSGVSGNTIYF
TRBV27	TRBJ2-1	NA	NA	TGTGCCAGCAAGGGTAGGGAGCAGTTCTTC	CASKGREQFF
TRBV4-1	TRBJ2-6	TRBD2	NA	TGCGCCAGCAGCCAGGCTTGGACTAGCGGGGTTTTCTCTGGGGCCAACGTCCTGACTTTC	CASSQAWTSGVFSGANVLTF
TRBV27	TRBJ1-6	TRBD1	once	TGTGCCAGCAGTTTTGGACAGGGTGATAATTCACCCCTCCACTTT	CASSFGQGDNSPLHF
TRBV5-1	TRBJ2-3	NA	NA	TGCGCCAGCAGCTTGGAGAACAGGGTACAGGGCACAGATACGCAGTATTTT	CASSLENRVQGTDTQYF
TRBV19	TRBJ2-7	NA	NA	TGTGCCAGTAGTTATGGATTCAACTACGAGCAGTACTTC	CASSYGFNYEQYF
TRBV7-2	TRBJ1-6	TRBD1	NA	TGTGCCAGCAGCGTAAACCCATGGACAGGGATTACACCCCTCCACTTT	CASSVNPWTGITPLHF
TRBV7-9	TRBJ2-3	TRBD1	NA	TGTGCCAGCAGCTTAGCGGATCGGGACAGGGCTATCACAGATACGCAGTATTTT	CASSLADRDRAITDTQYF
TRBV12-3/TRBV12-4	TRBJ1-2	NA	NA	TGTGCCAGCGGTTGGACAGCCTATGGCTACACCTTC	CASGWTAYGYTF
TRBV9	TRBJ1-1	NA	NA	TGTGCCAGCAGCGTAGCCACCGGGACACCGAACACTGAAGCTTTCTTT	CASSVATGTPNTEAFF
TRBV18	TRBJ1-1	NA	once	TGTGCCAGCTCACCGACGGGGGGCGTGGGAGCTTTCTTT	CASSPTGGVGAFF
TRBV5-6	TRBJ2-7	TRBD1	few	TGTGCCAGCAGCTTGAACAGGGGGGTCTACGAGCAGTACTTC	CASSLNRGVYEQYF
TRBV5-1	TRBJ2-4	TRBD2	NA	TGCGCCAGCAGCTTGGCCGGAACTAGCGGGAGTATTTACATTCAGTACTTC	CASSLAGTSGSIYIQYF
TRBV3-1/TRBV3-2	TRBJ1-2	TRBD1	NA	TGTGCCAGCAGCCAAGCGGGGACAGGGGTCTATGGCTACACCTTC	CASSQAGTGVYGYTF
TRBV18	TRBJ2-7	NA	NA	TGTGCCAGCTCACCTCGTAGCGAGAACTACGAGCAGTACTTC	CASSPRSENYEQYF
TRBV5-1	TRBJ2-3	NA	NA	TGCGCCAGCAGCTTGGGAGCCGGGAGAAGCACAGATACGCAGTATTTT	CASSLGAGRSTDTQYF
TRBV4-1	TRBJ2-7	TRBD1	NA	TGCGCCAGCAGCTACGGGACAGGGGGTACCTACGAGCAGTACTTC	CASSYGTGGTYEQYF
TRBV24-1	TRBJ1-1	NA	few	TGTGCCACCAGTGACTCGACAAAGGAAGCTTTCTTT	CATSDSTKEAFF
TRBV10-3	TRBJ1-1	TRBD1	NA	TGTGCCATCAGTATTCAGGGGGCGTTCACTGAAGCTTTCTTT	CAISIQGAFTEAFF
TRBV12-3/TRBV12-4	TRBJ1-2	TRBD1	NA	TGTGCCAGCAGGGACAGGGGCTTCTTTGGCTACACCTTC	CASRDRGFFGYTF
TRBV28	TRBJ1-6	NA	NA	TGTGCCAGCAGCCCCGGTAGCTCCTATAATTCACCCCTCCACTTT	CASSPGSSYNSPLHF
TRBV11-2	TRBJ1-1	TRBD1	NA	TGTGCCAGCAGACACCTACGGTGGGACAGCCGACGCCTGAACACTGAAGCTTTCTTT	CASRHLRWDSRRLNTEAFF
TRBV5-8	TRBJ1-2	NA	NA	TGTGCCAGCAGCTTGGGGCAAGAGGGACACTATGGCTACACCTTC	CASSLGQEGHYGYTF
TRBV27	TRBJ2-3	TRBD2	NA	TGTGCCAGCTCTTGGACTAGCGGTAACACAGATACGCAGTATTTT	CASSWTSGNTDTQYF
TRBV11-2	TRBJ1-1	NA	NA	TGTGCCAGCAGCTTATGGAAGAACACTGAAGCTTTCTTT	CASSLWKNTEAFF
TRBV5-1	TRBJ2-5	NA	NA	TGCGCCAGCAGCGACCCGCCACCAACAGGGTTCCAAGAGACCCAGTACTTC	CASSDPPPTGFQETQYF
TRBV29-1	TRBJ2-7	NA	NA	TGCAGCGTTGAATCGGCAGGGCGGCAGTACTTC	CSVESAGRQYF
TRBV7-7	TRBJ2-7	TRBD1	many	TGTGCCAGCAGCCCGGGACAGCACCCCTATTCTGGGCAGTACTTC	CASSPGQHPYSGQYF
TRBV7-8	TRBJ1-3	NA	NA	TGTGCCAGCAACCAGGGCGCCCCGAGCTCTGGAAACACCATATATTTT	CASNQGAPSSGNTIYF
TRBV6-5	TRBJ2-2	NA	NA	TGTGCCAGCAGTTACGACTGGAACACCGGGGAGCTGTTTTTT	CASSYDWNTGELFF
TRBV27	TRBJ1-2	NA	NA	TGTGCCAGCTGGCTTAGGGGTGGGTATGGCTACACCTTC	CASWLRGGYGYTF
TRBV7-6	TRBJ1-4	TRBD1	NA	TGTGCCAGCAGCTTAGCTCTGACGGAGGGGGCCTACGCCTACTCAACTAATGAAAAACTGTTTTTT	CASSLALTEGAYAYSTNEKLFF
TRBV7-3	TRBJ1-1	TRBD1	NA	TGTGCCAGCAGCTTGGGACAGGGGGCGCGTACTGAAGCTTTCTTT	CASSLGQGARTEAFF
TRBV18	TRBJ2-1	TRBD2	NA	TGTGCCAGCTCACCCTCTCTAGCGGGAGGGTCCTACAATGAGCAGTTCTTC	CASSPSLAGGSYNEQFF
TRBV7-9	TRBJ1-1	NA	NA	TGTGCCAGCAGCTTAGAATCGGGCGGGAACACTGAAGCTTTCTTT	CASSLESGGNTEAFF
TRBV5-8	TRBJ1-2	TRBD1	NA	TGTGCCAGCAGCCCCTGGACAGGGACTAACTATGGCTACACCTTC	CASSPWTGTNYGYTF
TRBV18	TRBJ1-3	NA	NA	TGTGCCAGCTCACCAGCCGGGAGCCTTGGAAACACCATATATTTT	CASSPAGSLGNTIYF
TRBV12-3/TRBV12-4	TRBJ1-6	NA	NA	TGTGCCAGCAGTTCAGGGGCCAATTCACCCCTCCACTTT	CASSSGANSPLHF
TRBV5-4	TRBJ2-2	NA	NA	TGTGCCAGCAGCTTCGAAGGAGGGATCACCGGGGAGCTGTTTTTT	CASSFEGGITGELFF
TRBV12-3/TRBV12-4	TRBJ1-5	NA	once	TGTGCCAGCAGCGATCCGGGTCAGCCCCAGCATTTT	CASSDPGQPQHF
TRBV15	TRBJ1-2	NA	NA	TGTGCCACCAGCAGAGATCACTATCCGGGCTACACCTTC	CATSRDHYPGYTF
TRBV7-9	TRBJ2-7	NA	NA	TGTGCCAGCAGCTTAGAATACTACGAGCAGTACTTC	CASSLEYYEQYF
TRBV7-3	TRBJ2-1	TRBD2	NA	TGTGCCAGCAGCTTGGCGGGGGTCTACAATGAGCAGTTCTTC	CASSLAGVYNEQFF
TRBV19	TRBJ2-2	TRBD2	once	TGTGCCAGTACACCCGGGTGGACTCTAGCGGGAGAAGGAGACGGGGAGCTGTTTTTT	CASTPGWTLAGEGDGELFF
TRBV5-1	TRBJ2-3	TRBD1	NA	TGCGCCAGCAGCCCGGGACAGAAAAACACAGATACGCAGTATTTT	CASSPGQKNTDTQYF
TRBV28	TRBJ2-4	TRBD2	NA	TGTGCCAGCAGTTTACCCTCCGTAGCGGGGGCCTTATTCTTAGCCAAAAACATTCAGTACTTC	CASSLPSVAGALFLAKNIQYF
TRBV5-1	TRBJ2-3	TRBD2	NA	TGCGCCAGCGTACTAGCGGGTCGGGAGGCAGATACGCAGTATTTT	CASVLAGREADTQYF
TRBV7-3	TRBJ2-3	TRBD1	NA	TGTGCCAGCAGCCCCGCCGGGACAGGAACAGATACGCAGTATTTT	CASSPAGTGTDTQYF